This T cell receptor beta chain was captured in a study of immune characterization of retroperitoneal liposarcoma. This CDR3 is 14 amino acids long. V lost 2 bases, J lost 4 bases, and 11 bases lay in between. This clonotype showed up many times. From the PCR reads, TCRdb called clonotypes with MiXCR, one entry per CDR3 protein. The sample records roughly 10,000 distinct CDR3 sequences, approximately 24% being singletons. This receptor was identified in a female donor with retroperitoneal liposarcoma. The rearrangement joins TRBV12-3 or TRBV12-4 to TRBJ1-2, with D unclear. Sequencing was done on a sample of blood. CDR3 bases: TGTGCCAGCAGTTTAACGGGGAGGGCCTATGGCTACACCTTC. This translates into CASSLTGRAYGYTF.